This passage covers 32 T cell receptor beta chains from one sample sequenced in a study of OX40 agonist ivuxolimab in advanced cancers. Here immunoSEQ multiplex PCR was the method, and the copy in TCRdb shows in-frame clones only, minus some. The sample holds about 45,000 clones, roughly 82% seen once. The input for sequencing was CD4+ or CD8+ T cells sorted from blood, taken in a trial of the OX40 agonist ivuxolimab. The receptors here all came from an adult with an advanced solid tumor such as melanoma, head and neck, liver or kidney cancer.

The table lists this clone with a count of one. The J gene is TRBJ2-7, the V gene TRBV29-1, with TRBD1 matching over 7 bases. The CDR3 has 14 amino acids. The germline V gene encodes CDR1 SQVTM and CDR2 ANQGSEA. With 7 bases clipped from V and 0 bases from J, the junction kept 9 bases outside the gene matches. The CDR3 bases are TGCAGCGCCTGGGGACAGTCGCTCTCCTACGAGCAGTACTTC. Its translation is CSAWGQSLSYEQYF.

The chain joins TRBV27 to TRBJ2-7; tentatively, D is TRBD1 (7 bases). Germline lookup yields CDR1 MNHEY and CDR2 SMNVEV (reference sequence). V lost 6 bases and J lost 4, with 10 bases in between. The CDR3 is 12 amino acids. This chain's CDR3 is CASRTGRYEQYF. In DNA form, the CDR3 reads TGTGCCAGCAGGACAGGGAGGTACGAGCAGTACTTC.

The chain combines TRBV30 with TRBJ2-7; D is perhaps TRBD2 (6 bases). The CDR3 runs 12 residues. V lost 4 bases and J 3 bases, leaving 10 bases between the germline ends. From germline, CDR1 is GTSNPN and CDR2 SVGIG (reference sequence). The CDR3, as DNA: TGTGCCTGGAAGTACGGGGGCTACGAGCAGTACTTC. Its translation: CAWKYGGYEQYF.

The chain uses TRBV25-1 and TRBJ2-2; TRBD1 or TRBD2 may be the D gene (5 bases each). Trimming shortened V by 3 bases and J by 0 bases, and 11 bases separated the two germline ends. The germline CDR1 and CDR2 sequences are MGHDK and SYGVNS. The CDR3 runs to 16 residues. The CDR3 coding sequence is TGTGCCAGCAGTGATCCCGGGACCGCGAACACCGGGGAGCTGTTTTTT. This codes for CASSDPGTANTGELFF.

To note about this clone: Sequence at one end of the junction differs from germline and may be a read error. Other DNA sequences in this specimen translate into the identical CDR3. The chain couples TRBV2 to TRBJ1-3; 8 nucleotides match TRBD1. Germline-derived CDR1 and CDR2 are SNHLY and FYNNEI. This CDR3 spans 14 amino acids. The DNA for the CDR3 is TGCGCCAGCAGGTCGACAGGGGTTGGAAACACCATATATTTT. Its protein is CASRSTGVGNTIYF.

The chain joins TRBV13 to TRBJ2-1, with 9 bases identical to TRBD1. The CDR3 length is 17 residues. The V segment lost 5 bases and the J segment 2 bases; nucleotides outside the gene matches: 10. Germline V CDR1 and CDR2: PRHDT, FYEKMQ (reference sequence). The CDR3 loop is CASSIWDRAFPYNEQFF. The CDR3 DNA follows: TGTGCCAGCAGCATCTGGGACAGGGCTTTTCCCTACAATGAGCAGTTCTTC.

The chain carries TRBV5-1 and TRBJ1-5; D is perhaps TRBD1 (5 bases). CDR3 length: 16 amino acids. Per germline, CDR1 SGHRS and CDR2 YFSETQ. V gave up 0 bases and J gave up 1 base, with 11 bases separating them. CDR3 bases: TGCGCCAGCAGCTTGGATGGGGGTACGAGCAATCAGCCCCAGCATTTT. This encodes CASSLDGGTSNQPQHF.

This chain links TRBV25-1 with TRBJ1-1; 7 nucleotides line up with TRBD1. Trimming at V came to 4 bases and at J to 4 bases, leaving 9 bases not matched to a gene. The CDR3 is made up of 15 amino acids. In germline, CDR1 is MGHDK, CDR2 SYGVNS. CDR3 amino acids: CASSGWAGGVTEAFF. The DNA for the CDR3 is TGTGCCAGCAGTGGGTGGGCAGGGGGAGTCACTGAAGCTTTCTTT.

The chain is built from TRBV7-9 and TRBJ2-7; maybe TRBD1 (5 bases). CDR1 SEHNR and CDR2 FQNEAQ come from the germline V gene (reference sequence). V lost 6 bases, J lost 7 bases, and 13 bases lay in between. CDR3 length: 12 residues. Here the CDR3 DNA reads TGTGCCAGCAGTTTCCAGGGTGGAGAGCAGTACTTC. Protein: CASSFQGGEQYF.

The chain recombines TRBV6-1 with TRBJ2-7; D is possibly TRBD1 or TRBD2 (5 bases each). The CDR3 has 14 residues. The germline V gene encodes CDR1 MNHNS and CDR2 SASEGT. The ends were cut back, 3 bases at V and 3 bases at J, with 12 bases in the middle. The CDR3 nucleotides are TGTGCCAGCAGTGAGTCGGGACGGGACTACGAGCAGTACTTC. This codes for CASSESGRDYEQYF.

V usage is TRBV27 and J usage is TRBJ2-5; 14 nucleotides match TRBD2. The germline V gene encodes CDR1 MNHEY and CDR2 SMNVEV (reference sequence). Germline trimming cut 4 bases from V and 7 bases from J; bases unmatched to any gene: 5. This CDR3 has 15 amino acids. As DNA, the CDR3 is TGTGCCAGCAGTTCGGGACTAGCGGGAGTTCCGACCCAGTACTTC. Translation gives CASSSGLAGVPTQYF.

The chain employs TRBV28 and TRBJ2-2; 14 nucleotides line up with TRBD2. This CDR3 contains 16 residues. Germline values: CDR1 MDHEN, CDR2 SYDVKM. V dropped 6 bases and J dropped 7; count of bases not matched to a gene: 7. CDR3 in amino acids: CASRAAGLAGVGELFF. CDR3 DNA: TGTGCCAGCAGAGCGGCGGGACTAGCGGGAGTCGGGGAGCTGTTTTTT.

Regarding this clone: The germline gene is not matched at one end of the junction; a read error may be the cause. The chain has TRBV7-6 and TRBJ2-6; D is possibly TRBD1 (5 bases). There are 15 residues in the CDR3. Germline lookup yields CDR1 SGHVS and CDR2 FNYEAQ. CDR3 amino acids: CASSSRRVGANVPTF. CDR3 sequence (DNA): TGTGCCAGCAGCTCTAGAAGGGTTGGGGCCAACGTCCCGACTTTC.

V is TRBV27 and J is TRBJ2-7; possible D gene TRBD2, 6 bases. Germline V gene sequence: CDR1 MNHEY, CDR2 SMNVEV (reference sequence). V gave up 4 bases and J gave up 7 bases, with 17 bases separating them. The CDR3 contains 14 residues. The CDR3 DNA is TGTGCCAGCAGTTCCTCCGGGACTGAATCGGAGCAGTACTTC. As protein: CASSSSGTESEQYF.

V usage is TRBV19 and J usage is TRBJ2-3; the D is unclear. This CDR3 is built from 16 residues. V lost 5 bases, J lost 6 bases, and 21 bases lay in between. Germline V gene lookup returns CDR1 LNHDA and CDR2 SQIVND (reference sequence). CDR3 sequence (DNA): TGTGCCAGTAGTCCGACCAGGACCGCGGCGAGGGATACGCAGTATTTT. As protein: CASSPTRTAARDTQYF.

This clone was found once. The rearrangement uses TRBV10-1 and TRBJ1-1; perhaps TRBD1 as D (6 bases). The CDR3 length is 14 residues. V was cut by 6 bases and J by 1 base, with 12 bases left in between. From germline, CDR1 is WNHNN and CDR2 SYGVQD (reference sequence). CDR3 protein: CASRPGTSNTEAFF. Written as DNA, the CDR3 is TGCGCCAGCAGACCTGGGACATCGAACACTGAAGCTTTCTTT.

Of note for this clone: Other DNA sequences in this sample translate to the same CDR3. The rearrangement links TRBV2 to TRBJ2-3; D perhaps matches TRBD2 (7 bases). Germline lookup yields CDR1 SNHLY and CDR2 FYNNEI. CDR3 length: 17 residues. Trimming removed 4 bases from V and 0 bases from J, with 17 bases in between. DNA for the CDR3: TGTGCCAGCAGTGGACTAGCAGGGGCCTTTAGCACAGATACGCAGTATTTT. The encoded protein is CASSGLAGAFSTDTQYF.

The rearrangement joins TRBV11-3 to TRBJ2-7; 10 nucleotides match TRBD1. This CDR3 has 15 amino acids. Looked up from germline, CDR1 is SGHNT and CDR2 is YENEEA. The V gene end was trimmed by 3 bases and the J gene end by 5 bases; junction bases not matched to a gene: 7. CDR3 region: CASSLGGTGVHEQYF. CDR3 bases: TGTGCCAGCAGCTTGGGAGGGACAGGGGTCCACGAGCAGTACTTC.

This chain connects TRBV5-4 to TRBJ2-3; tentative D call: TRBD1 (6 bases). The length of the CDR3 is 15 residues. Between the trimmed V and J ends, which lost 4 bases and 4 bases, there was a span of 16 bases. The V gene's germline CDR1 is SGHNT and CDR2 YYREEE (reference sequence). This CDR3 reads CASSPGDRSADTQYF. DNA for the CDR3: TGTGCCAGCAGCCCCGGTGACAGGTCCGCAGATACGCAGTATTTT.

This rearrangement joins TRBV19 to TRBJ2-1; 10 positions match TRBD1. Germline CDR1 reads LNHDA; CDR2 reads SQIVND (reference sequence). Trimming removed 4 bases from V and 9 bases from J; junction bases left unmatched: 6. CDR3 length equals 14 residues. The CDR3 sequence is CASSKLGTGVEQFF. The DNA of the CDR3 is TGTGCCAGTAGTAAGCTCGGGACAGGGGTTGAGCAGTTCTTC.

The V call is TRBV7-9, the J call TRBJ2-5, with unresolved D. Trimming left V 1 base short and J 5 bases short, with 11 bases between. CDR1 and CDR2 (germline): SEHNR, FQNEAQ (reference sequence). The CDR3 runs 14 residues. DNA for the CDR3: TGTGCCAGCAGCTTAGTTTCCGGCCGGGAGACCCAGTACTTC. This encodes CASSLVSGRETQYF.

The chain combines TRBV7-6 with TRBJ1-3; D uncertain. V was cut by 1 base and J by 0 bases, with 7 bases left in between. This CDR3 is 15 amino acids long. Looked up from germline, CDR1 is SGHVS and CDR2 is FNYEAQ. CDR3 coding DNA: TGTGCCAGCAGCTTAGATCCTCTCTCTGGAAACACCATATATTTT. Its protein product is CASSLDPLSGNTIYF.

This clone appeared once. The V call is TRBV11-2, the J call TRBJ2-7; TRBD1 might be the D (6 bases). Per germline, CDR1 SGHAT and CDR2 FQNNGV. V lost 4 bases and J lost 4, with 20 bases in between. This CDR3 spans 16 amino acids. This CDR3 reads CASSSRGATGLYEQYF. The CDR3 nucleotides are TGTGCCAGCAGCTCCCGAGGAGCGACAGGATTATACGAGCAGTACTTC.

This rearrangement joins TRBV11-2 to TRBJ2-7; D is possibly TRBD1 (5 bases). Per germline, CDR1 SGHAT and CDR2 FQNNGV. V lost 6 bases and J 6 bases, leaving 15 bases between the germline ends. The CDR3 extends over 13 amino acids. Here the CDR3 reads CASSWTPEGEQYF. The DNA for the CDR3 is TGTGCCAGCAGTTGGACACCCGAAGGCGAGCAGTACTTC.

The rearrangement links TRBV6-1 to TRBJ2-7; D is possibly TRBD2 (5 bases). The V gene's germline CDR1 is MNHNS and CDR2 SASEGT. The V end was cut by 4 bases, the J end by 3 bases, with 10 bases between. This CDR3 has 13 amino acids. The CDR3 region is CASSGGDYYEQYF. Written as DNA, the CDR3 is TGTGCCAGCAGTGGGGGAGATTACTACGAGCAGTACTTC.

This rearrangement joins TRBV19 to TRBJ2-7; TRBD2 matches at 9 bases. The length of the CDR3 is 15 residues. Trimming cost V 7 bases and J 0 bases; bases outside gene matches: 7. CDR1 and CDR2 (germline): LNHDA, SQIVND (reference sequence). This CDR3 is CASMSNSGSSYEQYF. The CDR3 nucleotides read TGTGCCAGTATGAGTAATAGCGGGAGCTCCTACGAGCAGTACTTC.

For this clone: Germline is not matched at one junction end, which may reflect a read error. The sample contains more than one DNA sequence encoding this CDR3. The V and J genes are TRBV6-1 and TRBJ2-1; 10 bases fit TRBD2. The CDR3 length is 14 residues. From germline, CDR1 is MNHNS and CDR2 SASEGT. The CDR3 protein is CASKQAGGPNEQFF. The CDR3 nucleotides read TGTGCCAGCAAGCAAGCGGGGGGGCCCAATGAACAGTTCTTC.

This chain joins TRBV7-2 and TRBJ2-3; 8 bases fit TRBD1. The CDR3 spans 16 residues. CDR1 and CDR2 from the germline V gene are SGHTA and FQGNSA. The junction had 5 bases not matched to a gene; V was cut back by 0 bases and J by 3 bases. The CDR3 DNA sequence: TGTGCCAGCAGCTTAGCGAACAGGGGGTTGACAGATACGCAGTATTTT. It encodes CASSLANRGLTDTQYF.

This clone was recorded only once. This chain joins TRBV2 and TRBJ1-5; TRBD1 might be the D (5 bases). V lost 4 bases, J lost 1 base, and 5 bases lay in between. The CDR3 sequence is 13 residues long. Per the germline V gene, CDR1 is SNHLY and CDR2 is FYNNEI. CDR3 protein: CASSGQSNQPQHF. Here the CDR3 DNA reads TGTGCCAGCAGTGGACAGAGCAATCAGCCCCAGCATTTT.

The V call is TRBV15, the J call TRBJ2-7; 8 nucleotides match TRBD1. The CDR3 consists of 14 residues. Losses at the gene ends were 4 bases for V and 7 bases for J; bases not matched to a gene: 9. CDR1 and CDR2 (germline): LNHNV, YYDKDF (reference sequence). CDR3 nucleotide sequence: TGTGCCACCAGCATCCCGGACAGGGAAGGAGAGCAGTACTTC. It specifies CATSIPDREGEQYF.

V and J are TRBV29-1 and TRBJ1-2; D not resolved. Trimming stripped 6 bases from V and 0 bases from J, with 5 bases between. This CDR3 has 11 amino acids. Germline lookup yields CDR1 SQVTM and CDR2 ANQGSEA. The CDR3 sequence is CSVTANYGYTF. Here the CDR3 DNA reads TGCAGCGTGACGGCTAACTATGGCTACACCTTC.

This clone was detected once. This rearrangement joins TRBV6-6 to TRBJ2-1; TRBD2 agrees at 10 bases. The CDR3 is made up of 15 amino acids. Trimming removed 4 bases from V and 6 bases from J; junction bases left unmatched: 6. The V gene's germline CDR1 is MNHNY and CDR2 SVGAGI (reference sequence). DNA of the CDR3: TGTGCCAGCAGTTGGTTGACTAGCGGGCCCAATGAGCAGTTCTTC. Its translation: CASSWLTSGPNEQFF.